This TCR beta chain was retrieved from a study of blood T cell repertoires in COVID-19. Authors' analysis steps: The assay estimated nucleated cells by amplifying reference gene primers. TCRdb's table, derived via immunoSEQ multiplex PCR, lists solely in-frame clones and lacks some. That table furnishes V, J and clone size, whereas the DNA furnished D and trimming. In the table there are some 150,000 clones, around 89% of which are singletons. Per the germline V gene, CDR1 is MNHEY and CDR2 is SVGEGT. CDR3 length: 15 amino acids. Trimming took 4 bases from V and 5 from J; bases not matched to a gene: 10.

The receptor was isolated from a man aged 55 to 70 with active or convalescent COVID-19. This chain joins TRBV6-2 or TRBV6-3 and TRBJ2-7; TRBD2 aligns across 8 bases. The sample was peripheral blood. The CDR3 sequence: CASSSIAAGVDEQYF. The DNA for the CDR3 is TGTGCCAGCAGTTCCATCGCAGCGGGAGTCGACGAGCAGTACTTC.